This is a list of T cell receptor beta chains from one sample in a study of neoadjuvant anti-PD-1 for oral cavity cancer. The assay was immunoSEQ multiplex PCR, and TCRdb's table has in-frame clones only and misses some. In the table there are about 23,000 clones, 45% of which are singletons. Material: tumor tissue, obtained after nivolumab (anti-PD-1) treatment. The receptors come from a person aged 35-79 years with oral cavity squamous cell carcinoma. Both conserved end residues are part of each CDR3. Each record gives: CDR3 DNA, CDR3 protein, clone size, V gene, J gene, CDR3 length, D gene. A D gene is named only where the DNA matches it firmly. For some rows the clone size is stated as once, few or many, or as a class when expanded; others skip it.

DNA: TGTGCCAGTAGTATAGGGACAGCAAGTAATGAAAAACTGTTTTTT; CDR3: CASSIGTASNEKLFF; size: few; V: TRBV19; J: TRBJ1-4; length: 15; D: .
DNA: TGTGCCAGCAGTGAAGCGCGGGGCGTAAGCTCCTACGAGCAGTACTTC; CDR3: CASSEARGVSSYEQYF; size: few; V: TRBV2; J: TRBJ2-7; length: 16; D: .
DNA: TGTGCCAGCAGTTTATTAGGCGGGGGGGCCTTTTCCTCCTACGAGCAGTACTTC; CDR3: CASSLLGGGAFSSYEQYF; size: many; V: TRBV27; J: TRBJ2-7; length: 18; D: TRBD2
DNA: TGTGCCAGCAGCGCGTGGGACAGCAATTCACCCCTCCACTTT; CDR3: CASSAWDSNSPLHF; size: .; V: TRBV9; J: TRBJ1-6; length: 14; D: TRBD1
DNA: TGTGCCAGCAGCGCGGGACAGGGGGCTCGTGGTCAGCCCCAGCATTTT; CDR3: CASSAGQGARGQPQHF; size: once; V: TRBV5-5; J: TRBJ1-5; length: 16; D: TRBD1
DNA: TGTGCCAGCAACCGACAGGGACCCCAAGAGACCCAGTACTTC; CDR3: CASNRQGPQETQYF; size: .; V: TRBV2; J: TRBJ2-5; length: 14; D: TRBD1
DNA: TGCGCCAGCAGCTCGGATACCTACAATGAGCAGTTCTTC; CDR3: CASSSDTYNEQFF; size: many; V: TRBV5-1; J: TRBJ2-1; length: 13; D: .
DNA: TGTGCCAGCAGCTTCGGACAATATAATTCACCCCTCCACTTT; CDR3: CASSFGQYNSPLHF; size: .; V: TRBV5-3; J: TRBJ1-6; length: 14; D: .
DNA: TGTGCCAGCAGCGGCGGAGGATGGACGACCCAGTACTTC; CDR3: CASSGGGWTTQYF; size: .; V: TRBV5-4; J: TRBJ2-5; length: 13; D: .
DNA: TGTGCCAGCAGTCTTTCTTTCGGGGGTTATGGCAATCAGCCCCAGCATTTT; CDR3: CASSLSFGGYGNQPQHF; size: .; V: TRBV2; J: TRBJ1-5; length: 17; D: .
DNA: TGCGCCAGCAGCTTCTTGACTAGCGGGGGCGATGAGCAGTTCTTC; CDR3: CASSFLTSGGDEQFF; size: .; V: TRBV5-1; J: TRBJ2-1; length: 15; D: TRBD2
DNA: TGTGCCAGCAGTGCAGGGCACACCAACTATGGCTACACCTTC; CDR3: CASSAGHTNYGYTF; size: .; V: TRBV5-6; J: TRBJ1-2; length: 14; D: .
DNA: TGCGCCAGCAGCCAAGACTACCTAACTAATGAAAAACTGTTTTTT; CDR3: CASSQDYLTNEKLFF; size: many; V: TRBV4-3; J: TRBJ1-4; length: 15; D: .
DNA: TGCGCCAGCAGCTACTATAGCGGGGTAGCCAAAAACATTCAGTACTTC; CDR3: CASSYYSGVAKNIQYF; size: .; V: TRBV5-1; J: TRBJ2-4; length: 16; D: TRBD2
DNA: TGTGCCAGCAGCTTAGTTTGGACAGGGGGAGGTTCACCCCTCCACTTT; CDR3: CASSLVWTGGGSPLHF; size: few; V: TRBV7-2; J: TRBJ1-6; length: 16; D: TRBD1
DNA: TGTGCCAGCAGCTATGAACAGGGCCGCTCCTACGAGCAGTACTTC; CDR3: CASSYEQGRSYEQYF; size: few; V: TRBV5-4; J: TRBJ2-7; length: 15; D: .
DNA: TGCGCCAGCAGCCACGACACAGTGGGCACTGAAGCTTTCTTT; CDR3: CASSHDTVGTEAFF; size: few; V: TRBV4-3; J: TRBJ1-1; length: 14; D: .
DNA: TGTGCCAGCAGCAACACAGGGGGCAAGAACACCGGGGAGCTGTTTTTT; CDR3: CASSNTGGKNTGELFF; size: few; V: TRBV21-1; J: TRBJ2-2; length: 16; D: .
DNA: TGTGCCAGCAGCGCCGGGGGGCTCGGGGATACGCAGTATTTT; CDR3: CASSAGGLGDTQYF; size: .; V: TRBV9; J: TRBJ2-3; length: 14; D: .
DNA: TGTGCCAGCAGCTTGGCCGGGGGATTTAATGAAAAACTGTTTTTT; CDR3: CASSLAGGFNEKLFF; size: .; V: TRBV5-4; J: TRBJ1-4; length: 15; D: .
DNA: TGTGCCACCAGCAGAGATGGCACGGCCCAGACCGGGGAGCTGTTTTTT; CDR3: CATSRDGTAQTGELFF; size: once; V: TRBV15; J: TRBJ2-2; length: 16; D: .
DNA: TGTGCCAGCAGTGGGAGGACAGCTGAGACCCAGTACTTC; CDR3: CASSGRTAETQYF; size: .; V: TRBV6-1; J: TRBJ2-5; length: 13; D: .
DNA: TGTGCCAGCAGCTTGGTACGGGGGGGACAAGATACGCAGTATTTT; CDR3: CASSLVRGGQDTQYF; size: .; V: TRBV5-8; J: TRBJ2-3; length: 15; D: TRBD2
DNA: TGTGCCAGCAGCTATACGATAGCGGGGTACAATGAGCAGTTCTTC; CDR3: CASSYTIAGYNEQFF; size: .; V: TRBV7-2; J: TRBJ2-1; length: 15; D: TRBD2
DNA: TGTGCCAGCAGTCTCTACAGGAGTAACACTGAAGCTTTCTTT; CDR3: CASSLYRSNTEAFF; size: .; V: TRBV6-5; J: TRBJ1-1; length: 14; D: .
DNA: TGTGCTAGTGGACAGTTCCCTGGGAATCAGCCCCAGCATTTT; CDR3: CASGQFPGNQPQHF; size: .; V: TRBV12-5; J: TRBJ1-5; length: 14; D: .
DNA: TGTGCCAGCAGTGAACTACAGGGCTCCATGAACACTGAAGCTTTCTTT; CDR3: CASSELQGSMNTEAFF; size: .; V: TRBV6-1; J: TRBJ1-1; length: 16; D: .
DNA: TGTGCCAGCAGCTGGGGACAGGGACCTTACTCCTACAATGAGCAGTTCTTC; CDR3: CASSWGQGPYSYNEQFF; size: .; V: TRBV5-6; J: TRBJ2-1; length: 17; D: TRBD1
DNA: TGTGCCAGCAGCTTAGTCGGAGGGGATGACTATGGCTACACCTTC; CDR3: CASSLVGGDDYGYTF; size: many; V: TRBV11-2; J: TRBJ1-2; length: 15; D: .
DNA: TGCGCCAGCAGCGGGGGGGACTTAGAGACCCAGTACTTC; CDR3: CASSGGDLETQYF; size: .; V: TRBV5-1; J: TRBJ2-5; length: 13; D: TRBD2
DNA: TGTGCCAGCAACGACAGGGAATATGGCTACACCTTC; CDR3: CASNDREYGYTF; size: .; V: TRBV5-5; J: TRBJ1-2; length: 12; D: TRBD1
DNA: TGTGCCAGCAGATGGACAGTCAATCAGCCCCAGCATTTT; CDR3: CASRWTVNQPQHF; size: few; V: TRBV2; J: TRBJ1-5; length: 13; D: .
DNA: TGTGCCAGCAGTTTAGCCCGGACAGTCAAAGGAGGGACTGAAGCTTTCTTT; CDR3: CASSLARTVKGGTEAFF; size: .; V: TRBV27; J: TRBJ1-1; length: 17; D: .
DNA: TGTGCCAGCAGTCGACAGGGGTCTTTGAATGAGCAGTTCTTC; CDR3: CASSRQGSLNEQFF; size: few; V: TRBV7-2; J: TRBJ2-1; length: 14; D: TRBD1
DNA: TGTGCCAGCAGCTTAGACAGGGGATACGAGCAGTACTTC; CDR3: CASSLDRGYEQYF; size: few; V: TRBV11-2; J: TRBJ2-7; length: 13; D: .
DNA: TGCGCCAGCAGCTTGGCAGCTAACTATGGCTACACCTTC; CDR3: CASSLAANYGYTF; size: few; V: TRBV5-1; J: TRBJ1-2; length: 13; D: .
DNA: TGTGCCAGCTCAACCGGCATTGGGACAGGGAGAACCGGGGAGCTGTTTTTT; CDR3: CASSTGIGTGRTGELFF; size: few; V: TRBV18; J: TRBJ2-2; length: 17; D: TRBD1
DNA: TGCGCCAGCAGCCAAGATCGCAGTAGCAATCAGCCCCAGCATTTT; CDR3: CASSQDRSSNQPQHF; size: .; V: TRBV4-3; J: TRBJ1-5; length: 15; D: .
DNA: TGTGCCAGCAGCGTGCCAGGTAGCTCACCCCTCCACTTT; CDR3: CASSVPGSSPLHF; size: many; V: TRBV11-2; J: TRBJ1-6; length: 13; D: .
DNA: TGTGCCAGCCGTGGGGGGAACTACAATGAGCAGTTCTTC; CDR3: CASRGGNYNEQFF; size: many; V: TRBV7-8; J: TRBJ2-1; length: 13; D: .
DNA: TGCGCCAGCAGAGCCCAAGGGACCGGGGAGCTGTTTTTT; CDR3: CASRAQGTGELFF; size: .; V: TRBV10-1; J: TRBJ2-2; length: 13; D: .
DNA: TGTGCTCAGGGGGATTCTGGGGCCAACGTCCTGACTTTC; CDR3: CAQGDSGANVLTF; size: few; V: TRBV7-9; J: TRBJ2-6; length: 13; D: TRBD1
DNA: TGCGCCAGCTTAAACGGCAGGGGGACTGAAGCTTTCTTT; CDR3: CASLNGRGTEAFF; size: .; V: TRBV5-1; J: TRBJ1-1; length: 13; D: TRBD1
DNA: TGTGCCAGCCCGTGGGTGGAGCGGGACAGGGGGAAGAACACTGAAGCTTTCTTT; CDR3: CASPWVERDRGKNTEAFF; size: .; V: TRBV6-4; J: TRBJ1-1; length: 18; D: TRBD1
DNA: TGTGCCAGCAGCTTTGGGGACCGAACTAATGAAAAACTGTTTTTT; CDR3: CASSFGDRTNEKLFF; size: .; V: TRBV11-2; J: TRBJ1-4; length: 15; D: .
DNA: TGCGCCAGCAGCCAAGTGCGGACAGGTCGTTCACCCCTCCACTTT; CDR3: CASSQVRTGRSPLHF; size: .; V: TRBV4-3; J: TRBJ1-6; length: 15; D: TRBD1
DNA: TGTGCCAGCAGTCCCAGCGGACAGGGGGCGGGAGAGCAGTACTTC; CDR3: CASSPSGQGAGEQYF; size: medium-sized; V: TRBV28; J: TRBJ2-7; length: 15; D: TRBD1
DNA: TGTGCCAGCAGCTTAGTAGTTGGACAGGGTACTCAGCCCCAGCATTTT; CDR3: CASSLVVGQGTQPQHF; size: .; V: TRBV7-2; J: TRBJ1-5; length: 16; D: TRBD1
DNA: TGTGCCAGCAGTTACTCACAGGGAAGAGTCGCAGATACGCAGTATTTT; CDR3: CASSYSQGRVADTQYF; size: few; V: TRBV6-6; J: TRBJ2-3; length: 16; D: .
DNA: TGTGCCAGCAGCTTGGCCGCAGGGGGGAATTCACCCCTCCACTTT; CDR3: CASSLAAGGNSPLHF; size: .; V: TRBV5-6; J: TRBJ1-6; length: 15; D: TRBD1
DNA: TGTGCCAGCAGTTTGCCGGGCCCCTACGAGCAGTACTTC; CDR3: CASSLPGPYEQYF; size: .; V: TRBV28; J: TRBJ2-7; length: 13; D: .
DNA: TGTGCCAGCCGGAGCGGGGGGTTATACAATGAGCAGTTCTTC; CDR3: CASRSGGLYNEQFF; size: .; V: TRBV28; J: TRBJ2-1; length: 14; D: TRBD2
DNA: TGCGCCAGCAGCTCGAACTCGAAGGGTCAAGAGACCCAGTACTTC; CDR3: CASSSNSKGQETQYF; size: .; V: TRBV5-1; J: TRBJ2-5; length: 15; D: .
DNA: TGTGGGAGTCGGGAGAGCGGCACAGATACGCAGTATTTT; CDR3: CGSRESGTDTQYF; size: .; V: TRBV6-5; J: TRBJ2-3; length: 13; D: .
DNA: TGTGCCAGCAGCTTGGTAGGGGCCTCAACAGATACGCAGTATTTT; CDR3: CASSLVGASTDTQYF; size: many; V: TRBV5-8; J: TRBJ2-3; length: 15; D: .
DNA: TGTGCCAGCAGCTTTCGGGGAAGGGCCTACGAGCAGTACTTC; CDR3: CASSFRGRAYEQYF; size: .; V: TRBV11-2; J: TRBJ2-7; length: 14; D: .
DNA: TGTGCCAGTAGTATAGAGGTACGAGTCATGGGCTACACCTTC; CDR3: CASSIEVRVMGYTF; size: .; V: TRBV19; J: TRBJ1-2; length: 14; D: .
DNA: TGTGCCAGCAGTCGAACGCAGAACTATGGCTACACCTTC; CDR3: CASSRTQNYGYTF; size: .; V: TRBV27; J: TRBJ1-2; length: 13; D: .
DNA: TGTGCCAGCAGCTTAGGCATCTCCGAGAATGAGCAGTTCTTC; CDR3: CASSLGISENEQFF; size: once; V: TRBV11-3; J: TRBJ2-1; length: 14; D: .
DNA: TGTGCCAGCAGCCTGGCGCTAGCGGGGGGGCGGGAGCAGTTCTTC; CDR3: CASSLALAGGREQFF; size: .; V: TRBV5-4; J: TRBJ2-1; length: 15; D: TRBD2